This T cell receptor (beta chain) appears in the sequencing data of a study of T-cell memory formation after mild COVID-19. Looking at the study overall: TCR clusters mostly belonged to single donors.

About this clonotype: Its antigen remains unidentified.

The 5'RACE method, run with constant-segment primers, produced TCR alpha and TCR beta cDNA libraries (carrying sample barcodes and UMIs). TCRdb reanalysed the 5' RACE reads using MiXCR and keeps one entry per CDR3 protein. This sample has about 500,000 distinct CDR3 sequences; roughly 20% occur once, and the top ten carry approximately 12%. Study-wide findings and caveats: The main location of contracting CD4+ clones was CM and EM, and that of contracting CD8+ clones was EMRA. Memory sampled before infection contained some responding clones, suggesting cross-reactive memory joined.

The sequenced material came from PBMCs or a T cell subset sorted from them (not recorded which). This TCR came from an adult woman who had mild COVID-19 (a few samples of this study predate the infection). Cell type and time point are not known.

The CDR3 DNA reads TGCGCCAGCAGCTTCGGAGACCGCTACAATGAGCAGTTCTTC. Protein sequence: CASSFGDRYNEQFF. The chain combines TRBV5-1 with TRBJ2-1; D not resolved. The CDR3 sequence is 14 residues long. Germline CDR1 is SGHRS and CDR2 is YFSETQ. V lost 2 bases, J lost 3 bases, and 9 bases lay in between.